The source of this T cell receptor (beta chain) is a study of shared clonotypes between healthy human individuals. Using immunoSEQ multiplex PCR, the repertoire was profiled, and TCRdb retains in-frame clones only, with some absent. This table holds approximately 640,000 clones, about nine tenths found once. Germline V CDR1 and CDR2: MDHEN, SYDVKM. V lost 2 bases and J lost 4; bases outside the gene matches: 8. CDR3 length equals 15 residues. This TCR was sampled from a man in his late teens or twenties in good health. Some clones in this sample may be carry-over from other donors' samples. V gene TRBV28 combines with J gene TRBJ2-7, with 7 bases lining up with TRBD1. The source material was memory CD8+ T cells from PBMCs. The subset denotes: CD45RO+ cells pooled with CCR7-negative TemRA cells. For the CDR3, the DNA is TGTGCCAGCAGTTTAGTCCTGACAGGGTTATACGAGCAGTACTTC. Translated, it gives CASSLVLTGLYEQYF.